This T cell receptor beta chain came from a study of cytotoxic CD8 clonotypes in ibrutinib-treated CLL. Study summary: Responses comprised 25 or so partial and 2 complete; at median approximately 72 months, about 15 remained remitted and approximately twelve progressed. Study-level results: Clonality rose at ibrutinib response, held steady in sustained remission, and fell toward baseline at progression.

The protocol was immunoSEQ multiplex PCR, while the TCRdb copy is restricted to in-frame clones and leaves out a portion. Here the sample spans 330,000 or so clones, 67% being singletons. The germline gives CDR1 WNHNN, CDR2 SYGVQD (reference sequence). Losses at the gene ends were 2 bases for V and 6 bases for J; bases not matched to a gene: 8. CDR3 length: 16 residues. As to this clone: Its specificity is unknown.

The TCR originated in a human donor with chronic lymphocytic leukemia. This rearrangement joins TRBV10-1 to TRBJ2-3; 10 bases fit TRBD1. Sequenced material: PBMCs, taken after 36 months of ibrutinib treatment. CDR3 loop: CASSEGQTGGRDTQYF. The CDR3 coding sequence is TGCGCCAGCAGTGAGGGCCAGACAGGGGGCAGGGATACGCAGTATTTT.